The 32 T cell receptor beta chains in this list originate from one sample, sequenced in a study of T cell repertoires in cytomegalovirus infection. Antigens for these TCRs are unknown. In TCRdb, the reads were re-called with MiXCR into one record per CDR3 protein. The data show 27,000 or so distinct CDR3 sequences, with approximately 18% seen just once and 80% to 90% held by the top ten. Here the sequenced sample was CD8+ T cells from cultured PBMCs, taken from culture after CMV antigen stimulation. These receptors were taken from a human donor in good health (CMV status not recorded). Some clones in this sample may be carry-over from other donors' samples.

For this clonotype: This clone may be a read error of a much larger clone one base away. The chain is built from TRBV6-1 and TRBJ2-5; D possibly uses TRBD1 or TRBD2 (5 bases each). V dropped 6 bases and J dropped 5 bases, with 19 bases sitting between them. The CDR3 sequence is 15 residues long. In germline, CDR1 is MNHNS, CDR2 SASEGT. CDR3 sequence: CASSRNRRRGETQYF. DNA of the CDR3: TGTGCCAGCAGCCGTAACAGGAGGCGTGGGGAGACCCAGTACTTC.

This clonotype was seen at least ten times. This chain uses TRBV7-2 with TRBJ1-1; the match to TRBD1 covers 10 bases. The CDR3 is 17 residues long. With 2 bases clipped from V and 6 bases from J, the junction kept 12 bases outside the gene matches. Germline CDR1 reads SGHTA; CDR2 reads FQGNSA. CDR3 amino acids: CASSLTRTGGRLAEAFF. CDR3 nucleotides: TGTGCCAGCAGCTTAACCAGGACAGGGGGTAGACTCGCTGAAGCTTTCTTT.

This chain connects TRBV6-2 or TRBV6-3 to TRBJ2-7; perhaps TRBD2 as D (5 bases). Germline V CDR1 and CDR2: MNHEY, SVGEGT. V lost 4 bases to trimming and J lost 3 bases, with 7 bases between them. The CDR3 consists of 12 residues. The CDR3 DNA reads TGTGCCAGCAGTTTAGGACTCTACGAGCAGTACTTC. It translates to CASSLGLYEQYF.

The rearrangement links TRBV6-5 to TRBJ2-1; TRBD2 agrees at 8 bases. Germline CDR1 is MNHEY and CDR2 is SVGAGI. CDR3 length: 15 amino acids. Unmatched junction bases numbered 1, after V lost 2 bases and J lost 1 base. The CDR3 DNA follows: TGTGCCAGCAGTTACGCTAGCGGGTCCTACAATGAGCAGTTCTTC. Translated: CASSYASGSYNEQFF.

This clonotype has just a few counts. The rearrangement links TRBV11-3 to TRBJ1-1, with 7 bases lining up with TRBD1. This CDR3 comprises 15 residues. Germline lookup yields CDR1 SGHNT and CDR2 YENEEA. V was pared by 2 bases and J by 0 bases, with 3 bases of the junction left unmatched. CDR3 nucleotide sequence: TGTGCCAGCAGCTTATCGCAGGGGGTGAACACTGAAGCTTTCTTT. Its protein product is CASSLSQGVNTEAFF. Combining the CDR3 with reference TRBV11-3 and TRBJ1-1 gives the whole variable domain EAGVVQSPRYKIIEKKQPVAFWCNPISGHNTLYWYLQNLGQGPELLIRYENEEAVDDSQLPKDRFSAERLKGVDSTLKIQPAELGDSAVYLCASSLSQGVNTEAFFGQGTRLTVV.

This chain joins TRBV2 and TRBJ2-1; D possibly corresponds to TRBD2 (5 bases). Germline V gene sequence: CDR1 SNHLY, CDR2 FYNNEI. Between the trimmed V and J ends, which lost 2 bases and 9 bases, there was a span of 11 bases. This CDR3 contains 13 residues. The CDR3 region has the DNA TGTGCCAGCAGTGAATGTCGAGGGTGTGAGCAGTTCTTC. Protein product: CASSECRGCEQFF.

CDR3 bases: TGTGCCAGCAGCTTAGACCCGGACGAGCAGTACTTC. This translates into CASSLDPDEQYF. The chain couples TRBV7-2 to TRBJ2-7; D is unclear. This CDR3 spans 12 amino acids. In germline, CDR1 is SGHTA, CDR2 FQGNSA. Trimming removed 1 base from V and 5 bases from J, with 6 bases in between.

The chain uses TRBV6-2 or TRBV6-3 and TRBJ1-5; TRBD1 matches at 7 bases. Germline assignment: CDR1 MNHEY and CDR2 SVGEGT. The CDR3 consists of 15 residues. V lost 5 bases to trimming and J lost 3 bases; unmatched junction nucleotides: 7. The CDR3 sequence is CASSNHGTANQPQHF. CDR3 DNA sequence: TGTGCCAGCAGTAACCACGGGACAGCCAATCAGCCCCAGCATTTT.

V is TRBV27 and J is TRBJ1-4, with D unclear. Trimming shortened V by 5 bases and J by 13 bases, and 20 bases separated the two germline ends. The germline V gene encodes CDR1 MNHEY and CDR2 SMNVEV (reference sequence). This CDR3 contains 14 residues. Written as DNA, the CDR3 is TGTGCCAGCAGTCCCAGTGTGGTAGGCCTCGTACTGTTTTTT. Its protein product is CASSPSVVGLVLFF.

The CDR3 DNA is TGTGCCAGCACCAGAGACTCCTACAATGAGCAGTTCTTC. The encoded protein is CASTRDSYNEQFF. The chain recombines TRBV6-2 or TRBV6-3 with TRBJ2-1; D is ambiguous. Looked up from germline, CDR1 is MNHEY and CDR2 is SVGEGT. The V and J ends lost 7 bases and 0 bases respectively, with 7 bases between them. CDR3 length equals 13 residues.

This clonotype was seen more than once but under ten times. V is TRBV7-2 and J is TRBJ1-1; D is unresolved. Germline V gene sequence: CDR1 SGHTA, CDR2 FQGNSA. Trimming left V 5 bases short and J 0 bases short, with 10 bases between. The length of the CDR3 is 14 residues. In DNA form, the CDR3 reads TGTGCCAGCAGCCAACAAGCGTTGAACACTGAAGCTTTCTTT. Translating gives CASSQQALNTEAFF.

This chain joins TRBV7-2 and TRBJ2-5; D is perhaps TRBD1 or TRBD2 (5 bases each). The germline V gene has CDR1 SGHTA and CDR2 FQGNSA. The V end was cut by 1 base, the J end by 3 bases, with 18 bases between. The CDR3 has 17 residues. The CDR3 reads CASSLEGETRDEETQYF. In DNA form, the CDR3 reads TGTGCCAGCAGCTTAGAAGGTGAGACCAGGGACGAAGAGACCCAGTACTTC.

V gene TRBV6-2 or TRBV6-3 combines with J gene TRBJ2-6; no definite D call. Germline loops: CDR1 MNHEY, CDR2 SVGEGT. The CDR3 runs 15 residues. V gave up 2 bases and J gave up 0 bases, with 5 bases separating them. The CDR3 region has the DNA TGTGCCAGCAGTTACCAACTCTCTGGGGCCAACGTCCTGACTTTC. Protein: CASSYQLSGANVLTF.

This chain connects TRBV7-2 to TRBJ2-7; TRBD2 agrees at 9 bases. Germline V gene data show CDR1 as SGHTA and CDR2 as FQGNSA. V lost 2 bases to trimming and J lost 3 bases; unmatched junction nucleotides: 5. The CDR3 consists of 15 residues. The CDR3 DNA reads TGTGCCAGCAGCTTATCGACTAGCGGAAACTACGAGCAGTACTTC. Protein: CASSLSTSGNYEQYF.

This clonotype appeared a few times. The V gene is TRBV6-6, the J gene TRBJ1-1; D possibly corresponds to TRBD1 (5 bases). V lost 7 bases, J lost 1 base, and 16 bases lay in between. The CDR3 extends over 15 amino acids. Germline-derived CDR1 and CDR2 are MNHNY and SVGAGI (reference sequence). CDR3 coding DNA: TGTGCCAGCACCCCTCCTGGACAAAAGAACACTGAAGCTTTCTTT. It is translated as CASTPPGQKNTEAFF.

V is TRBV6-6 and J is TRBJ1-5; D not resolved. CDR1 and CDR2 (germline): MNHNY, SVGAGI (reference sequence). Between the trimmed V and J ends, which lost 10 bases and 2 bases, there was a span of 6 bases. This CDR3 is built from 11 residues. The CDR3 DNA reads as TGTGCCACGGGAGGCAATCAGCCCCAGCATTTT. It yields the protein CATGGNQPQHF.

This clonotype was observed a handful of times. The rearrangement uses TRBV6-6 and TRBJ2-1; D unclear. The CDR3 length is 10 residues. Looked up from germline, CDR1 is MNHNY and CDR2 is SVGAGI (reference sequence). V dropped 10 bases and J dropped 10 bases, with 11 bases sitting between them. This chain's CDR3 is CATLMGEQFF. Written as DNA, the CDR3 is TGTGCCACCCTAATGGGGGAGCAGTTCTTC.

This clonotype was recorded at least ten times. The gene calls are TRBV27 and TRBJ1-4; no reliable D call. The CDR3 has 14 amino acids. Germline V gives CDR1 MNHEY, CDR2 SMNVEV (reference sequence). Trimming took off 0 bases at V and 6 bases at J, with 8 bases between the two ends. In DNA, the CDR3 is TGTGCCAGCAGTTTATCCCGGGGATATGAAAAACTGTTTTTT. Its protein product is CASSLSRGYEKLFF.

The V call is TRBV4-3, the J call TRBJ2-1; D is undetermined. Trimming left V 1 base short and J 8 bases short, with 12 bases between. CDR3 length: 14 residues. Germline assignment: CDR1 LGHNA and CDR2 YSLEER. The CDR3 coding sequence is TGCGCCAGCAGCCAAGGGATCGCGCCGGATGAGCAGTTCTTC. This sequence encodes CASSQGIAPDEQFF.

This CDR3 reads CASRGWDRGGNQPQHF. DNA for the CDR3: TGTGCCAGCAGGGGTTGGGACAGGGGAGGCAATCAGCCCCAGCATTTT. The chain links TRBV11-2 to TRBJ1-5; 10 bases line up with TRBD1. This CDR3 comprises 16 residues. The junction had 7 bases not matched to a gene; V was cut back by 6 bases and J by 2 bases. Germline V gene data show CDR1 as SGHAT and CDR2 as FQNNGV.

This chain connects TRBV14 to TRBJ1-2; 7 nucleotides match TRBD1. V shed 4 bases, J shed 7 bases, and the junction held 9 bases outside the gene matches. Germline V gene lookup returns CDR1 SGHDN and CDR2 FVKESK. This CDR3 comprises 14 residues. The CDR3 protein is CASSPTDRIGGYTF. The CDR3 DNA reads TGTGCCAGCAGCCCTACGGACAGGATAGGTGGCTACACCTTC. The full variable domain, rest sourced from reference TRBV14 and TRBJ1-2, is EAGVTQFPSHSVIEKGQTVTLRCDPISGHDNLYWYRRVMGKEIKFLLHFVKESKQDESGMPNNRFLAERTGGTYSTLKVQPAELEDSGVYFCASSPTDRIGGYTFGSGTRLTVV.

The V call is TRBV6-2 or TRBV6-3, the J call TRBJ2-7; D possibly corresponds to TRBD2 (5 bases). The CDR3 contains 12 residues. The germline V and J ends were trimmed by 5 bases and 3 bases, with 8 bases remaining between them. The germline V gene has CDR1 MNHEY and CDR2 SVGEGT. The CDR3 protein is CASSPTIYEQYF. CDR3 DNA: TGTGCCAGCAGTCCGACTATCTACGAGCAGTACTTC.

This sequence joins TRBV7-9 and TRBJ1-1; no reliable D call. This CDR3 contains 15 residues. Germline CDR1 and CDR2: SEHNR and FQNEAQ (reference sequence). Between the trimmed V and J ends, which lost 5 bases and 6 bases, there was a span of 19 bases. CDR3 nucleotide sequence: TGTGCCAGCAGCCCCCCGGCGGGCAAGAGGGCTGAAGCTTTCTTT. This translates into CASSPPAGKRAEAFF.

This clonotype has a handful of counts. This chain uses TRBV12-3 or TRBV12-4 with TRBJ1-1, with D possibly being TRBD1 (6 bases). Trimming stripped 3 bases from V and 1 base from J, with 12 bases between. The CDR3 has 15 residues. The CDR3 region is CASSFWLGGNTEAFF. The CDR3 DNA is TGTGCCAGCAGTTTCTGGCTAGGGGGGAACACTGAAGCTTTCTTT.

V usage is TRBV7-6 and J usage is TRBJ2-1; D remains unclear. Trimming removed 5 bases at V and 1 base at J, with 12 bases between. The germline V gene encodes CDR1 SGHVS and CDR2 FNYEAQ. CDR3 length: 15 residues. CDR3 sequence reads: CASSPLSKSYNEQFF. The DNA for the CDR3 is TGTGCCAGCAGCCCCCTATCGAAATCCTACAATGAGCAGTTCTTC.

This clonotype was counted at least ten times. The gene calls are TRBV29-1 and TRBJ1-1; D might be TRBD1 (6 bases). This CDR3 has 13 amino acids. V was trimmed by 6 bases and J by 2 bases, leaving 13 bases between them. The germline V gene encodes CDR1 SQVTM and CDR2 ANQGSEA. In DNA, the CDR3 is TGCAGCGTCCTTCCGGGACAAAACACTGAAGCTTTCTTT. Encoded protein: CSVLPGQNTEAFF. Full variable domain (missing parts from reference TRBV29-1 and TRBJ1-1): SAVISQKPSRDICQRGTSLTIQCQVDSQVTMMFWYRQQPGQSLTLIATANQGSEATYESGFVIDKFPISRPNLTFSTLTVSNMSPEDSSIYLCSVLPGQNTEAFFGQGTRLTVV.

V is TRBV6-2 or TRBV6-3 and J is TRBJ2-1; D possibly uses TRBD1 or TRBD2 (5 bases each). The V end was cut by 6 bases, the J end by 5 bases, with 17 bases between. The CDR3 extends over 15 amino acids. Germline CDR1 reads MNHEY; CDR2 reads SVGEGT. CDR3 in amino acids: CASRAPGPLHNEQFF. The CDR3 DNA follows: TGTGCCAGCAGGGCTCCGGGACCACTTCACAATGAGCAGTTCTTC.

The chain uses TRBV7-2 and TRBJ2-3; 9 bases agree with TRBD1. In germline, CDR1 is SGHTA, CDR2 FQGNSA. V dropped 4 bases and J dropped 13; count of bases not matched to a gene: 6. This CDR3 region has 12 residues. CDR3 bases: TGTGCCAGCAGCTACGGGACAGGGAGGAAGTATTTT. Protein sequence: CASSYGTGRKYF.

The chain joins TRBV7-2 to TRBJ1-1; D not resolved. Germline-derived CDR1 and CDR2 are SGHTA and FQGNSA. This CDR3 region has 12 residues. Trimming cost V 1 base and J 8 bases, with 8 bases left between them. DNA of the CDR3: TGTGCCAGCAGCTTAGTCGCGCGGGAAGCTTTCTTT. Protein: CASSLVAREAFF.

This clonotype has more than one count but fewer than ten. The chain recombines TRBV6-2 or TRBV6-3 with TRBJ2-1; 13 bases align to TRBD2. V dropped 0 bases and J dropped 8; count of bases not matched to a gene: 13. The CDR3 is 19 amino acids. Germline V gene sequence: CDR1 MNHEY, CDR2 SVGEGT. CDR3 bases: TGTGCCAGCAGTTACTCTCCCGAGGGACTAGCGGGAAACAGGGATGAGCAGTTCTTC. Its protein product is CASSYSPEGLAGNRDEQFF.

The chain uses TRBV24-1 and TRBJ2-1; maybe TRBD1 (6 bases). The CDR3 has 17 residues. Germline V gives CDR1 KGHDR, CDR2 SFDVKD. V was pared by 3 bases and J by 4 bases, with 18 bases between. The CDR3 coding sequence is TGTGCCACCAGTGATAGTAGTAGGGGGTTAGGGTACAATGAGCAGTTCTTC. It is translated as CATSDSSRGLGYNEQFF.

The table lists this clonotype with a few counts. The rearrangement links TRBV20-1 to TRBJ1-5; TRBD1 agrees at 12 bases. With V trimmed by 3 bases and J by 5 bases, 5 bases remained unmatched. Germline lookup yields CDR1 DFQATT and CDR2 SNEGSKA (reference sequence). The CDR3 has 15 residues. CDR3: CSASMGQGADQPQHF. CDR3 coding DNA: TGCAGTGCTAGTATGGGACAGGGGGCTGATCAGCCCCAGCATTTT.